Sequencing of this T cell receptor (beta chain) was carried out in a study of blood T cell repertoires in COVID-19. Turning to the study itself: The cDNA or gDNA used as material had been derived from T cells, B-cell-depleted T cells, or PBMCs.

The CDR3 consists of 13 residues. V shed 6 bases and J shed 4 bases, with 10 bases lying between them. Germline CDR1 LNHDA, CDR2 SQIVND (reference sequence). In the study's own analysis: Nucleated cell number was recorded as an estimate derived from reference gene primer amplification. Assay used: immunoSEQ multiplex PCR; TCRdb lists only in-frame clones, some missing. The V and J calls and clone size were taken over from that table, and D and trimming were inferred from the DNA. The sample contains approximately 200,000 clones, 86% of which appear only once. Participants, about 18 to 100 years old, spanned 25 or so US areas. Before they entered the study, exposed participants had met a COVID-19 case within 2 weeks.

This sequence originates from a woman aged 25-40 years who had been exposed to COVID-19. The sample was PBMCs or T cells enriched from blood (not recorded which). The V call is TRBV19, the J call TRBJ2-1, with a possible D match to TRBD2 (6 bases). The CDR3 is CASRGGQYNEQFF. CDR3 in DNA: TGTGCCAGTAGGGGGGGTCAATACAATGAGCAGTTCTTC.